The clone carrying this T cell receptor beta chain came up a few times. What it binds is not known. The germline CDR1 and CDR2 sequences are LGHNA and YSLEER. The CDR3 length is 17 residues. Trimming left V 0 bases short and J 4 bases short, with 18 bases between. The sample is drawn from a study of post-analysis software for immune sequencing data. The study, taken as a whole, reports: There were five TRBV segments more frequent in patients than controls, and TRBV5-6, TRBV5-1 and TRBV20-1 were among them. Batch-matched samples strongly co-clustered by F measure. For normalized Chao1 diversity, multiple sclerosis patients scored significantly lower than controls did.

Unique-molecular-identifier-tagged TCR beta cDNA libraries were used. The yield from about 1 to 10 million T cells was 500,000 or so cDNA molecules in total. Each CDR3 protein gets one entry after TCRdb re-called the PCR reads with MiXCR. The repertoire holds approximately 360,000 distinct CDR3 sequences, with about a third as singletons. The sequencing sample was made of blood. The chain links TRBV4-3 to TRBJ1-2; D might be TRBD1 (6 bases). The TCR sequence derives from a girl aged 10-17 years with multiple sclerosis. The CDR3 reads CASSQDLGGAIFYGYTF. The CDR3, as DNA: TGCGCCAGCAGCCAAGACCTCGGGGGGGCGATCTTCTATGGCTACACCTTC.